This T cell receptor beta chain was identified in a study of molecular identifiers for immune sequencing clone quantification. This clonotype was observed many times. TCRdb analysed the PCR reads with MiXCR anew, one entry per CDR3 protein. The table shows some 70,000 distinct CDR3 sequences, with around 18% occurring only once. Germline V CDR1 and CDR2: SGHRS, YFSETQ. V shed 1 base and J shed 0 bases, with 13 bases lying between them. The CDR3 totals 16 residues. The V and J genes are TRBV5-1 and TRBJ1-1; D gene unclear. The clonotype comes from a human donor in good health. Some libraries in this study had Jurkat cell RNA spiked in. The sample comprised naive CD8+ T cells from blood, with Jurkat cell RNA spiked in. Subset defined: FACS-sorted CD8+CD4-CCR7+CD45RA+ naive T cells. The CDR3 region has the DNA TGCGCCAGCAGCTTGTTCCGAAATCAAATGAACACTGAAGCTTTCTTT. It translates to CASSLFRNQMNTEAFF.